The sequence of this T cell receptor (beta chain) was determined in a study of control samples from healthy donors and cancer patients (dated by TCRdb to about 2020). The library was generated by the immunoSEQ multiplex PCR assay. Imported from immuneACCESS, the table was reduced by TCRdb to in-frame sequences with V and J called. These copies leave out some clones; in studies compared against another copy, an unresolved V gene accounts for under half, and the cause of the remainder is not known. The sample has about 140,000 clones on record, roughly 94% of them singletons. The ten most abundant clones make up about 12% of the sample. Concerning this clone: This clone's antigen is unknown. No base qualities exist here, and no much larger clone lies one base off it.

According to the germline V gene (reference sequence), CDR1 reads LGHDT and CDR2 reads YNNKEL. Deletion took 1 base off V and 4 bases off J, with a span of 4 bases between the germline ends. The CDR3 starts with the cysteine, ends with the phenylalanine, and has 12 residues. Only the CDR3 part of the read is kept: 36 bases, read in frame from the first base. The receptor was isolated from a middle-aged man in good health. The receptor chain draws on TRBV3-1 (or the pseudogene TRBV3-2) and TRBJ1-1; the D segment cannot be called with confidence. The sequencing input was blood. The DNA sequence follows: TGTGCCAGCAGCCAAGGGCCCACTGAAGCTTTCTTT. This sequence encodes CASSQGPTEAFF.